This T cell receptor (beta chain) was retrieved from a study of beta chain features in type 1 diabetes. On the study more broadly: All samples yielded 100 million to 140 million examined sorted cells.

Expressed TCRB transcripts got sequenced, as all isolated RNA was reverse transcribed. Each sample of naive, central memory or regulatory T cells had, on average, approximately 3.5 million reads. This table comes from immunoSEQ multiplex PCR, and its TCRdb copy is limited to in-frame clones, with some not included. The sample has 200,000 to 250,000 clones, approximately 15% seen once; the top ten hold 0.015% to 0.02%. Sorted populations all had greater than 98% purity. Study-level results: Naive, central memory and Treg TCRB repertoires seemed to resemble each other more closely in patients than they did in healthy donors. Moderate but significant shortening of TCRB CDR3s was recorded in all four CD4+ subsets from Type 1 diabetes patients.

Points on this clone: As yet, its antigen is unknown.

The specimen was naive CD4+ T cells from blood. This clonotype was sampled from a man in his thirties or forties with type 1 diabetes.

CDR3 nucleotides: TGTGCCAGCTCACCACCCCCTAGTTCGGTATGGGCTTTCTTT. It is translated as CASSPPPSSVWAFF. This chain links TRBV18 with TRBJ1-1; D gene unclear. Germline V gene sequence: CDR1 KGHSH, CDR2 LQKENI. CDR3 length equals 14 residues. Trimming removed 0 bases from V and 11 bases from J, with 16 bases in between.